The TCR beta chain under discussion was sequenced for a study of cytomegalovirus exposure and HLA in healthy donors. As to this clone: Its specificity is not known.

This PCR relied on a set of 60 Vbeta primers and 13 Jbeta primers. In the original analysis: In a later analysis, some 10 million of about 80 million unique beta chains occurred in at least two donors. The method was immunoSEQ multiplex PCR; TCRdb's version includes in-frame clones alone and lacks a portion of them. V and J calls and clone size follow that table, whereas D and trimming were derived from the DNA. The table lists roughly 140,000 clones, around a tenth of them singletons. V dropped 6 bases and J dropped 4 bases, with 16 bases sitting between them. Germline loops: CDR1 MDHEN, CDR2 SYDVKM. The CDR3 extends over 15 amino acids. Study observations and caveats: It was assumed in the presence/absence analyses that sequencing depth was roughly uniform across donors.

This chain connects TRBV28 to TRBJ2-1; tentative D call: TRBD1 (6 bases). The source material was PBMCs. The TCR was taken from a male donor in good health and CMV-seronegative. CDR3 region: CASRPQGRGYNEQFF. The CDR3 DNA reads as TGTGCCAGCAGACCCCAGGGGCGCGGATACAATGAGCAGTTCTTC.